This T cell receptor beta chain stems from a study of shared clonotypes between healthy human individuals. The assay was immunoSEQ multiplex PCR, and TCRdb's table has in-frame clones only and misses some. The repertoire holds more than 2,000,000 clones, with over 85% as singletons. The CDR3 is 15 amino acids. The germline V gene has CDR1 MDHEN and CDR2 SYDVKM. V was cut by 5 bases and J by 4 bases, with 15 bases left in between. The source of this sequence is a man aged 18 to 30 in good health. Some clones in this sample may be carry-over from other donors' samples. The sequenced sample consisted of naive CD4+ T cells from PBMCs. The sample's subset: CD45RA+ positively selected. The chain employs TRBV28 and TRBJ1-3, with D perhaps matching TRBD1 (5 bases). CDR3 coding DNA: TGTGCCAGCAGTCTCTCCGTGAACAGGGGAAACACCATATATTTT. Translated: CASSLSVNRGNTIYF.